This TCR beta chain was retrieved from a study of blood T cell repertoires in COVID-19. About the research overall: Samples came from the United States, Italy and Spain, spanning acute and convalescent COVID-19.

Libraries were prepared by immunoSEQ multiplex PCR; TCRdb keeps only in-frame clonotypes and omits some of them. The profile shows 200,000 or so clones, roughly 80% of them singletons. This receptor was obtained from a woman aged 80 or over with COVID-19, enrolled during active disease. The sequenced material came from peripheral blood.

The DNA for the CDR3 is TGTGCCAGCAGTTCACTCCAGGGGGCGCCGGGAAACACCATATATTTT. Residues: CASSSLQGAPGNTIYF. This chain connects TRBV28 to TRBJ1-3; 8 bases are shared with TRBD1. Losses at the gene ends were 4 bases for V and 4 bases for J; bases not matched to a gene: 9. CDR1 and CDR2 from the germline V gene are MDHEN and SYDVKM. There are 16 residues in the CDR3. Complete variable domain (other parts from reference TRBV28 and TRBJ1-3): DVKVTQSSRYLVKRTGEKVFLECVQDMDHENMFWYRQDPGLGLRLIYFSYDVKMKEKGDIPEGYSVSREKKERFSLILESASTNQTSMYLCASSSLQGAPGNTIYFGEGSWLTVV.